Listed here are 12 T cell receptor beta chains from one sample, sequenced in a study. The sorted Tregs were CD4+CD25+CD127-/low cells. TCRdb re-called the 5' RACE reads through MiXCR, storing one row per CDR3 protein. The sample carries around 34,000 distinct CDR3 sequences, approximately 30% recorded once. Specimen: tumor-infiltrating Tregs sorted from the breast tumor. Receptor source: a female donor with breast cancer.

Ten or more counts support this clonotype. The chain carries TRBV12-3 or TRBV12-4 and TRBJ2-1; no definite D call. Trimming left V 0 bases short and J 10 bases short, with 16 bases between. The CDR3 length is 15 residues. The CDR3 loop reads CASSLASSTAVEQFF. The CDR3 DNA reads as TGTGCCAGCAGTTTAGCGTCAAGTACGGCGGTCGAGCAGTTCTTC.

Comments on this clonotype: It may be a read error: a sequence one base away is much more abundant. Because it lacks the conserved phenylalanine or tryptophan at the end, this CDR3 is likely a read error. V and J are TRBV2 and TRBJ1-4; D ambiguous. From germline, CDR1 is SNHLY and CDR2 FYNNEI. This CDR3 is built from 12 residues. Between the trimmed V and J ends, which lost 5 bases and 12 bases, there was a span of 13 bases. For the CDR3, the DNA is TGTGCCAGCAGTCACCCGGGAATCGAACTGTTTTCT. This translates into CASSHPGIELFS.

This clonotype was picked up many times. The chain uses TRBV6-5 and TRBJ1-5; TRBD1 aligns across 7 bases. Germline values: CDR1 MNHEY, CDR2 SVGAGI. The junction had 12 bases not matched to a gene; V was cut back by 6 bases and J by 4 bases. The CDR3 totals 16 residues. CDR3 bases: TGTGCCAGCAGCCCCTCCAGGGGGGAGTGGAATCAGCCCCAGCATTTT. Protein product: CASSPSRGEWNQPQHF.

This clonotype was seen more than once but under ten times. The rearrangement joins TRBV25-1 to TRBJ2-1; tentatively, D is TRBD2 (7 bases). CDR3 length equals 14 residues. V was trimmed by 2 bases and J by 4 bases, leaving 9 bases between them. CDR1 and CDR2 from the germline V gene are MGHDK and SYGVNS. The CDR3 sequence is CASSEGRGYNEQFF. The CDR3, as DNA: TGTGCCAGCAGTGAAGGGAGGGGGTACAATGAGCAGTTCTTC.

CDR3 sequence (DNA): TGTGCCAGCTCACCAGGTTGGATCTCCTACGAGCAGTACTTC. This encodes CASSPGWISYEQYF. The chain uses TRBV18 and TRBJ2-7, with D hard to call. The CDR3 runs to 14 residues. The germline CDR1 and CDR2 sequences are KGHSH and LQKENI. V shed 2 bases and J shed 0 bases, with 8 bases lying between them.

Remarks on this clonotype: One end of the junction varies from germline; a read error may be responsible. This chain links TRBV28 with TRBJ2-4; a possible D gene is TRBD2 (5 bases). Germline loops: CDR1 MDHEN, CDR2 SYDVKM. The CDR3 length is 16 residues. CDR3 amino acids: CASSPASGVAKDIQYF. DNA of the CDR3: TGTGCCAGCAGTCCAGCGAGCGGTGTAGCCAAAGACATTCAGTACTTC.

As to this clonotype: With a much larger clone just one base away, this may be a read error. The chain couples TRBV6-1 to TRBJ2-3, with D unresolved. CDR3 length equals 10 residues. Looked up from germline, CDR1 is MNHNS and CDR2 is SASEGT. CDR3 coding DNA: TGTGACAGCAGTGTCTTTACGCAGTATTTT. Translated: CDSSVFTQYF.

Of note for this clonotype: Sequence at one end of the junction differs from germline and may be a read error. V and J are TRBV6-5 and TRBJ2-1, with 11 bases lining up with TRBD2. The germline V gene encodes CDR1 MNHEY and CDR2 SVGAGI. The CDR3 sequence is 18 residues long. CDR3 loop: CASSWRLAGGGSYNEQSF. For the CDR3, the DNA is TGTGCCAGCAGTTGGCGGCTAGCGGGAGGAGGCTCCTACAATGAGCAGTCCTTC.

J is TRBJ1-1 and V is TRBV25-1; D not certain. Germline V gives CDR1 MGHDK, CDR2 SYGVNS. V shed 0 bases and J shed 1 base, with 6 bases lying between them. The CDR3 covers 14 residues. CDR3 DNA sequence: TGTGCCAGCAGTGAATACGAGGAGAACACTGAAGCTTTCTTT. Translation: CASSEYEENTEAFF.

This clonotype occurred many times. This chain links TRBV20-1 with TRBJ1-5; 10 bases map to TRBD1. The CDR3 extends over 15 amino acids. V lost 5 bases and J lost 9; bases outside the gene matches: 13. Per germline, CDR1 DFQATT and CDR2 SNEGSKA (reference sequence). The CDR3, as DNA: TGCAGTGCTCGCGAGGGGACAGGGGATAGTAGGCCCCAGCATTTT. The encoded protein is CSAREGTGDSRPQHF.

This clonotype was seen a few times. This sequence may be a read error, since a much larger clone differs from it by one base. The chain recombines TRBV12-3 or TRBV12-4 with TRBJ1-1, with D possibly TRBD1 on 6 matching bases. V was clipped by 0 bases and J by 5 bases, with 13 bases between them. The CDR3 is made up of 15 amino acids. CDR3 residues: CASSLAGARWTEAFF. CDR3 nucleotide sequence: TGTGCCAGCAGTTTAGCGGGGGCAAGGTGGACTGAAGCTTTCTTT.

For this clonotype: Just one base apart from a much larger clone, this may be a read error. The chain is built from TRBV25-1 and TRBJ1-1; the D gene is possibly TRBD1 (6 bases). Germline loops: CDR1 MGHDK, CDR2 SYGVNS. V was cut by 2 bases and J by 6 bases, with 19 bases left in between. This CDR3 contains 16 residues. CDR3 nucleotides: TGTGCCAGCAGTGAAGAGGGTTACAGGGAGGGGTCTGAAGCTTTCTTT. Its protein is CASSEEGYREGSEAFF.